Listed below are T cell receptor beta chains from one sample, sequenced in a study of response to subunit inactivated influenza vaccine. TCRdb re-derived calls from the RT-PCR reads in MiXCR, one entry per CDR3 protein. The sample includes under 850,000 distinct CDR3 sequences, around 20% of them seen just once. The material sequenced was PBMCs from blood, taken roughly 5 days after vaccination. These TCRs come from a man aged 50-60 years who received an inactivated influenza vaccine. Both conserved end residues are part of each CDR3. Fields, in order: J gene, clone size, V gene, D gene, CDR3 protein, CDR3 DNA. The D gene is left open where the match is weak. Clone size is given for some rows only: seen once, a few or many times, or a class if the clone is expanded.

j_gene: TRBJ2-7; abundance: NA; v_gene: TRBV24-1; d_gene: TRBD1; CDR3aa: CATSPGQVASEQYF; CDR3nt: TGTGCCACCAGCCCCGGACAGGTGGCGAGCGAGCAGTACTTC
j_gene: TRBJ2-7; abundance: NA; v_gene: TRBV20-1; d_gene: TRBD1; CDR3aa: CSAREVTGGADEQYF; CDR3nt: TGCAGTGCTAGAGAAGTGACAGGGGGCGCGGACGAGCAGTACTTC
j_gene: TRBJ2-5; abundance: few; v_gene: TRBV20-1; d_gene: TRBD2; CDR3aa: CSASGLAGGGETQYF; CDR3nt: TGCAGTGCTAGTGGTCTGGCGGGGGGCGGTGAGACCCAGTACTTC
j_gene: TRBJ2-2; abundance: NA; v_gene: TRBV7-9; d_gene: NA; CDR3aa: CASSLAGRVYTGELFF; CDR3nt: TGTGCCAGCAGCTTAGCGGGCAGGGTGTACACCGGGGAGCTGTTTTTT
j_gene: TRBJ2-1; abundance: NA; v_gene: TRBV5-4; d_gene: TRBD2; CDR3aa: CASSRTTSGGRYEQFF; CDR3nt: TGTGCCAGCAGTCGTACGACTAGCGGGGGCAGATATGAGCAGTTCTTC
j_gene: TRBJ2-1; abundance: many; v_gene: TRBV12-3/TRBV12-4; d_gene: TRBD1; CDR3aa: CASSPRQGYNEQFF; CDR3nt: TGTGCCAGCAGTCCGCGACAGGGCTACAATGAGCAGTTCTTC
j_gene: TRBJ1-2; abundance: few; v_gene: TRBV4-2; d_gene: TRBD1; CDR3aa: CASSPDRGYYGYTF; CDR3nt: TGTGCCAGCAGCCCAGACAGGGGGTACTATGGCTACACCTTC
j_gene: TRBJ2-3; abundance: few; v_gene: TRBV7-2; d_gene: NA; CDR3aa: CASSLWGPGTDTQYF; CDR3nt: TGTGCCAGCAGCTTGTGGGGGCCGGGCACAGATACGCAGTATTTT
j_gene: TRBJ2-1; abundance: NA; v_gene: TRBV29-1; d_gene: TRBD1; CDR3aa: CSVSRQGNNEQFF; CDR3nt: TGCAGCGTTTCTCGACAGGGAAACAATGAGCAGTTCTTC
j_gene: TRBJ2-5; abundance: NA; v_gene: TRBV3-1; d_gene: TRBD2; CDR3aa: CASSPSGRAAETQYF; CDR3nt: TGTGCCAGCAGCCCTAGCGGGAGGGCCGCAGAGACCCAGTACTTC
j_gene: TRBJ2-1; abundance: many; v_gene: TRBV12-3/TRBV12-4; d_gene: TRBD2; CDR3aa: CASSLTSVSYNEQFF; CDR3nt: TGTGCCAGCAGTTTGACTAGCGTGTCCTACAATGAGCAGTTCTTC
j_gene: TRBJ2-3; abundance: many; v_gene: TRBV5-6; d_gene: TRBD1; CDR3aa: CASSPWTGGTDTQYF; CDR3nt: TGTGCCAGCAGCCCCTGGACAGGGGGCACAGATACGCAGTATTTT
j_gene: TRBJ1-3; abundance: NA; v_gene: TRBV7-2; d_gene: NA; CDR3aa: CASSLAPGLNSGNTIYF; CDR3nt: TGTGCCAGCAGCTTAGCCCCGGGACTGAACTCTGGAAACACCATATATTTT
j_gene: TRBJ2-1; abundance: NA; v_gene: TRBV10-3; d_gene: NA; CDR3aa: CAISALAENEQFF; CDR3nt: TGTGCCATCAGTGCCCTCGCGGAAAATGAGCAGTTCTTC